Below are 13 T cell receptor beta chains sequenced from a single sample in a study of T-cell reconstitution after alpha-beta-depleted transplantation in children. Unique molecular identifiers were used in preparing the TCRbeta library. Using its own MiXCR run on the PCR reads, TCRdb lists one record per CDR3 protein. The sample carries around 960,000 distinct CDR3 sequences, roughly 29% recorded once. The sample in question was PBMCs, mostly from graft donor cells, obtained 360 days after TCRalphabeta/CD19-depleted stem cell transplant. These receptors were taken from a boy under two years old who had a stem cell transplant for SCID, so the T cells may come from the graft donor.

This clonotype was picked up a small number of times. The chain combines TRBV29-1 with TRBJ2-2, with 7 nucleotides matching TRBD2. Losses at the gene ends were 4 bases for V and 1 base for J; bases not matched to a gene: 6. This CDR3 spans 15 amino acids. CDR1 is SQVTM and CDR2 is ANQGSEA in the germline V gene. CDR3 protein: CSVGVQRGNTGELFF. In DNA form, the CDR3 reads TGCAGCGTTGGGGTCCAGCGGGGGAACACCGGGGAGCTGTTTTTT.

The V call is TRBV20-1, the J call TRBJ2-3; D possibly uses TRBD1 or TRBD2 (6 bases each). The CDR3 sequence is 14 residues long. Trimming removed 5 bases from V and 1 base from J, with 13 bases in between. Germline V gene data show CDR1 as DFQATT and CDR2 as SNEGSKA (reference sequence). Here the CDR3 reads CSAVYREGTDTQYF. The CDR3 DNA follows: TGCAGTGCTGTTTACAGGGAGGGCACAGATACGCAGTATTTT.

The chain links TRBV2 to TRBJ1-2, with 7 bases matching TRBD1. J lost 5 bases, V lost 6 bases, and 15 bases had no gene match. This CDR3 has 16 amino acids. Germline CDR1 is SNHLY and CDR2 is FYNNEI. CDR3 protein: CASSRTGLYLLYGYTF. CDR3 nucleotide sequence: TGTGCCAGCAGCCGGACAGGACTCTATCTCCTTTATGGCTACACCTTC.

V and J are TRBV7-6 and TRBJ2-2; 8 nucleotides line up with TRBD1. CDR3 length equals 19 residues. V gave up 0 bases and J gave up 4 bases; unmatched junction bases: 13. CDR1 and CDR2 from the germline V gene are SGHVS and FNYEAQ. CDR3 residues: CASSLAVSGQGVRTGELFF. The CDR3 region has the DNA TGTGCCAGCAGCTTAGCCGTATCCGGACAGGGAGTTCGCACCGGGGAGCTGTTTTTT. The full variable domain, its missing parts supplied by reference TRBV7-6 and TRBJ2-2, is GAGVSQSPRYKVTKRGQDVALRCDPISGHVSLYWYRQALGQGPEFLTYFNYEAQQDKSGLPNDRFSAERPEGSISTLTIQRTEQRDSAMYRCASSLAVSGQGVRTGELFFGEGSRLTVL.

The V call is TRBV6-1, the J call TRBJ1-4; D perhaps matches TRBD1 (6 bases). CDR3 length: 15 residues. Germline V gene sequence: CDR1 MNHNS, CDR2 SASEGT. The germline V and J ends were trimmed by 5 bases and 8 bases, with 18 bases remaining between them. The CDR3 protein is CASSPWTAGGEKLFF. CDR3 bases: TGTGCCAGCAGTCCTTGGACAGCCGGAGGAGAAAAACTGTTTTTT.

The J gene is TRBJ2-2, the V gene TRBV7-2; no clear D gene. This CDR3 has 15 amino acids. Germline loops: CDR1 SGHTA, CDR2 FQGNSA. V was trimmed by 1 base and J by 4 bases, leaving 10 bases between them. The DNA of the CDR3 is TGTGCCAGCAGCTTAGGGCAGTACATCACCGGGGAGCTGTTTTTT. It specifies CASSLGQYITGELFF.

This clonotype appeared a few times. The gene calls are TRBV20-1 and TRBJ1-6, with D unclear. Per the germline V gene, CDR1 is DFQATT and CDR2 is SNEGSKA (reference sequence). CDR3 length equals 13 residues. The V end was cut by 6 bases, the J end by 7 bases, with 13 bases between. The CDR3 region is CSALSPPNSPLHF. DNA of the CDR3: TGCAGTGCATTGAGCCCCCCGAATTCACCCCTCCACTTT.

The gene calls are TRBV29-1 and TRBJ2-7; maybe TRBD1 (5 bases). CDR1 is SQVTM and CDR2 is ANQGSEA in the germline V gene. V dropped 7 bases and J dropped 1 base, with 11 bases sitting between them. The CDR3 has 12 amino acids. DNA for the CDR3: TGCAGCGGGGGCCGGACGTCCTACGAGCAGTACTTC. Its translation is CSGGRTSYEQYF.

This clonotype was detected many times. The chain couples TRBV20-1 to TRBJ1-3, with D uncertain. From germline, CDR1 is DFQATT and CDR2 SNEGSKA (reference sequence). The length of the CDR3 is 10 residues. Trimming stripped 5 bases from V and 4 bases from J, with 3 bases between. In DNA, the CDR3 is TGCAGTGCTCTGGGAAACACCATATATTTT. Its translation: CSALGNTIYF.

This clonotype turned up a few times. The V gene is TRBV29-1, the J gene TRBJ2-3, with D possibly TRBD2 on 6 matching bases. Trimming stripped 3 bases from V and 4 bases from J, with 14 bases between. The CDR3 extends over 14 amino acids. The germline V gene encodes CDR1 SQVTM and CDR2 ANQGSEA. The CDR3 sequence is CSVDDRGAPDTQYF. The CDR3 DNA follows: TGCAGCGTTGACGATCGCGGGGCGCCAGATACGCAGTATTTT.

Only a few counts were recorded for this clonotype. CDR3 sequence reads: CASSHGYGTQPSYEQYF. CDR3 in DNA: TGTGCCAGCAGCCATGGCTACGGAACTCAACCCTCCTACGAGCAGTACTTC. The V call is TRBV4-2, the J call TRBJ2-7; D not resolved. CDR3 length equals 17 residues. Looked up from germline, CDR1 is LGHNA and CDR2 is YNFKEQ. V shed 3 bases and J shed 0 bases, with 18 bases lying between them.

The chain recombines TRBV12-3 or TRBV12-4 with TRBJ1-4; D might be TRBD1 (6 bases). There are 14 residues in the CDR3. V lost 5 bases and J 10 bases, leaving 17 bases between the germline ends. The chain's CDR3 is CASSLQGVIGKLFF. CDR3 sequence (DNA): TGTGCCAGCAGTCTACAGGGAGTAATTGGAAAACTGTTTTTT.

This clonotype was counted only a few times. The chain recombines TRBV27 with TRBJ1-1, with D possibly being TRBD1 (5 bases). This CDR3 region has 15 residues. Trimming pared 6 bases from V and 3 bases from J, leaving 17 bases between. Per germline, CDR1 MNHEY and CDR2 SMNVEV (reference sequence). The CDR3 sequence: CASSPRQRTYTEAFF. CDR3 coding DNA: TGTGCCAGCAGCCCCCGACAGCGAACCTACACTGAAGCTTTCTTT.